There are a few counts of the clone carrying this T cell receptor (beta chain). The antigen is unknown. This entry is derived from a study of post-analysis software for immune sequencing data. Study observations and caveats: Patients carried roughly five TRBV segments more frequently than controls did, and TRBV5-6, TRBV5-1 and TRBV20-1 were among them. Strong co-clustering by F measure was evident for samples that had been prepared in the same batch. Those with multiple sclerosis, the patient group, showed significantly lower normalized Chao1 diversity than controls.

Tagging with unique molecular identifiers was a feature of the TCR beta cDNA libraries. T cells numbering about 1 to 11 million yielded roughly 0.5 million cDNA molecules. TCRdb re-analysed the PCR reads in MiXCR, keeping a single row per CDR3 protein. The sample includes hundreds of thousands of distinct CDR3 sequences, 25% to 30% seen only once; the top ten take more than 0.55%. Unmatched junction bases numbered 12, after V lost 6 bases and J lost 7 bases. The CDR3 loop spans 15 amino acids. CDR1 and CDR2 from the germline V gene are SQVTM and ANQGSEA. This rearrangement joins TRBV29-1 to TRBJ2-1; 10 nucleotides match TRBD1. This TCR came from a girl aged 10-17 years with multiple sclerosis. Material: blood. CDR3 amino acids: CSVTMTGGASNEQFF. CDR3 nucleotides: TGCAGCGTCACCATGACAGGGGGCGCGAGTAATGAGCAGTTCTTC.